This TCR beta chain is drawn from a study of OX40 agonist ivuxolimab in advanced cancers. Study summary: Enrolled patients in dose escalation had cancers that were hepatocellular carcinoma, melanoma, renal cell or head and neck cancer. Points from the study as a whole: Among T cells, CD8+ cells averaged more expanded clones than CD4+ cells. Circulating CD4+ and CD8+ T cells showed clonal expansion by week 6 at 0.1 to 3.0 mg/kg.

Note on this clone: Its antigen is unidentified.

Patients with a history of autoimmune disease or on systemic immunosuppression were excluded. TCRdb's copy holds only in-frame clones and misses some; the assay was immunoSEQ multiplex PCR. Among tens of thousands of clones listed, more than 75% were seen once. Germline CDR1 and CDR2: MNHEY and SMNVEV (reference sequence). Trimming took off 2 bases at V and 0 bases at J, with 14 bases between the two ends. The CDR3 spans 16 residues. This clonotype was sampled from an adult with an advanced solid tumor such as melanoma, head and neck, liver or kidney cancer. The chain couples TRBV27 to TRBJ2-7; D might be TRBD1 (6 bases). Sample: CD4+ or CD8+ T cells sorted from blood, taken in a trial of the OX40 agonist ivuxolimab. This CDR3 reads CASSLQQGRGSYEQYF. CDR3 nucleotide sequence: TGTGCCAGCAGTTTACAACAGGGCAGGGGCTCCTACGAGCAGTACTTC.